The 21 T cell receptor beta chains below come from one sample, sequenced in a study of read filtering for tumor transcriptome and immune sequencing. The library was built from 400 ng RNA with molecular barcoded adaptors for alpha/delta and beta/gamma chains. From the reads, TCRdb called clonotypes with MiXCR, one entry per CDR3 protein. The data show around 50,000 distinct CDR3 sequences, about 12% seen once. What was sequenced was a population of CD138-negative cells sorted from bone marrow. The receptors here all came from a donor aged 40 or over with multiple myeloma.

This clonotype was found many times. The chain employs TRBV5-6 and TRBJ1-4; tentatively, D is TRBD1 (5 bases). The CDR3 covers 14 residues. V was clipped by 1 base and J by 8 bases, with 12 bases between them. Germline V lookup: CDR1 SGHDT, CDR2 YYEEEE. This CDR3 reads CASSLFTRDEKLFF. CDR3 nucleotide sequence: TGTGCCAGCAGCTTGTTCACTCGGGACGAAAAACTGTTTTTT.

Of note for this clonotype: This may stem from a read error, because a much larger clone lies one nucleotide away. The gene calls are TRBV11-3 and TRBJ2-5; D unresolved. Trimming took off 7 bases at V and 2 bases at J, with 14 bases between the two ends. The CDR3 extends over 14 amino acids. CDR1 SGHNT and CDR2 YENEEA come from the germline V gene. Here the CDR3 reads CASTFLGGQETQYF. The CDR3 coding sequence is TGTGCCAGCACCTTCCTCGGCGGACAAGAGACCCAGTACTTC.

This clonotype was recorded at least ten times. The J gene is TRBJ2-5, the V gene TRBV6-2 or TRBV6-3; D is uncertain. V lost 2 bases and J 1 base, leaving 8 bases between the germline ends. This CDR3 contains 14 residues. CDR1 and CDR2 from the germline V gene are MNHEY and SVGEGT. CDR3 in amino acids: CASSYASSQETQYF. CDR3 coding DNA: TGTGCCAGCAGTTACGCTAGTTCCCAAGAGACCCAGTACTTC.

At least ten counts were recorded for this clonotype. The rearrangement links TRBV5-1 to TRBJ2-7; maybe TRBD1 (6 bases). The CDR3 is made up of 15 amino acids. V lost 2 bases and J lost 3, with 15 bases in between. The V gene's germline CDR1 is SGHRS and CDR2 YFSETQ. For the CDR3, the DNA is TGCGCCAGCAGCTTAGGAGGTTTGGACAGCTACGAGCAGTACTTC. Its translation: CASSLGGLDSYEQYF.

This clonotype appeared many times. The rearrangement joins TRBV7-2 to TRBJ1-1; D is undetermined. The CDR3 spans 13 residues. Germline loops: CDR1 SGHTA, CDR2 FQGNSA. The V end lost 11 bases, the J end lost 1 base, and 14 bases lay between the germline ends. This CDR3 is CAEALITNTEAFF. CDR3 nucleotides: TGTGCCGAGGCGCTAATTACGAACACTGAAGCTTTCTTT.

In its sample, this clonotype was seen many times. The chain joins TRBV20-1 to TRBJ2-7; D is possibly TRBD2 (5 bases). Per the germline V gene, CDR1 is DFQATT and CDR2 is SNEGSKA (reference sequence). V lost 0 bases and J 0 bases, leaving 15 bases between the germline ends. The CDR3 length is 16 residues. CDR3 amino acids: CSARDSEGRFSYEQYF. For the CDR3, the DNA is TGCAGTGCTAGAGATAGCGAGGGCCGATTCTCCTACGAGCAGTACTTC.

In its sample, this clonotype was seen many times. The chain has TRBV30 and TRBJ2-6; D gene unclear. The V gene lost 8 bases and the J gene lost 1 base, with 9 bases spanning the gap. Per germline, CDR1 GTSNPN and CDR2 SVGIG (reference sequence). The CDR3 runs 13 residues. The CDR3 nucleotides are TGTGCCCGTCAGGATTCTGGGGCCAACGTCCTGACTTTC. Protein product: CARQDSGANVLTF.

This clonotype was detected a few times. This sequence may be a read error, since a much larger clone differs from it by one base. This chain connects TRBV25-1 to TRBJ2-1; 10 nucleotides match TRBD2. The CDR3 spans 18 residues. CDR1 MGHDK and CDR2 SYGVNS come from the germline V gene. The CDR3: CARVAGGLNHTTYKEQFF. The CDR3 DNA reads TGTGCCAGAGTAGCGGGGGGCCTGAACCATACTACCTACAAGGAGCAGTTCTTC. The whole variable domain, filled in from reference TRBV25-1 and TRBJ2-1, reads EADIYQTPRYLVIGTGKKITLECSQTMGHDKMYWYQQDPGMELHLIHYSYGVNSTEKGDLSSESTVSRIRTEHFPLTLESARPSHTSQYLCARVAGGLNHTTYKEQFFGPGTRLTVL.

This clonotype appeared many times. The gene calls are TRBV5-1 and TRBJ1-5, with D possibly being TRBD1 (5 bases). V was trimmed by 3 bases and J by 9 bases, leaving 13 bases between them. CDR1 SGHRS and CDR2 YFSETQ come from the germline V gene. The CDR3 is 13 residues long. In DNA, the CDR3 is TGCGCCAGCAGCTCTGGGGCCGGGCTGCCCCAGCATTTT. Amino acid sequence: CASSSGAGLPQHF.

This clonotype was picked up many times. The J gene is TRBJ1-2, the V gene TRBV20-1; 10 positions agree with TRBD1. The CDR3 sequence is 17 residues long. V shed 2 bases and J 6 bases; nucleotides not matched to a gene: 15. Germline CDR1 reads DFQATT; CDR2 reads SNEGSKA (reference sequence). Written as DNA, the CDR3 is TGCAGTGCTAGACCTTCAATATGGGACAGGGGTCATGATGGCTACACCTTC. Translating gives CSARPSIWDRGHDGYTF.

This clonotype was seen many times. V gene TRBV29-1 combines with J gene TRBJ2-5; 8 bases match TRBD1. With V trimmed by 5 bases and J by 1 base, 6 bases remained unmatched. The germline gives CDR1 SQVTM, CDR2 ANQGSEA. The CDR3 runs 14 residues. In DNA form, the CDR3 reads TGCAGCGTTCGGGACAGGCTCCCCCAAGAGACCCAGTACTTC. Protein: CSVRDRLPQETQYF.

This clonotype has a count of ten or more. The chain couples TRBV18 to TRBJ2-2, with D unresolved. The CDR3 spans 16 residues. V was pared by 3 bases and J by 2 bases, with 13 bases between. Germline V gives CDR1 KGHSH, CDR2 LQKENI. As DNA, the CDR3 is TGTGCCAGCTCACCCGCTGGTCAGACCAACACCGGGGAGCTGTTTTTT. It translates to CASSPAGQTNTGELFF.

This clonotype is a singleton in its sample. This may arise from a read error, as a much more abundant clone is one base away. The V call is TRBV18, the J call TRBJ2-3; the D is unclear. The CDR3 sequence is 14 residues long. The germline V gene has CDR1 KGHSH and CDR2 LQKENI. The CDR3 here is CASPPQSSTDTQYF. The DNA of the CDR3 is TGTGCCAGCCCACCACAGAGTAGCACAGATACGCAGTATTTT.

This clonotype showed up many times. The chain has TRBV29-1 and TRBJ2-1, with 10 positions matching TRBD2. With V trimmed by 4 bases and J by 4 bases, 7 bases remained unmatched. The CDR3 runs 15 residues. CDR1 is SQVTM, CDR2 ANQGSEA, per germline. The chain's CDR3 is CSVGRGLAAYNEQFF. DNA for the CDR3: TGCAGCGTTGGCCGAGGACTAGCGGCGTACAATGAGCAGTTCTTC.

The rearrangement links TRBV12-3 or TRBV12-4 to TRBJ2-3, with 8 bases matching TRBD2. Trimming took 4 bases from V and 8 from J; bases not matched to a gene: 8. The CDR3 has 14 amino acids. In DNA form, the CDR3 reads TGTGCCAGCAGTTCTGGGCCAGCGGGGGTTACGCAGTATTTT. This sequence encodes CASSSGPAGVTQYF.

This clonotype was found many times. The V call is TRBV5-6, the J call TRBJ1-5; 7 bases align to TRBD1. The junction had 4 bases not matched to a gene; V was cut back by 5 bases and J by 2 bases. Germline assignment: CDR1 SGHDT and CDR2 YYEEEE. The CDR3 runs 14 residues. The DNA for the CDR3 is TGTGCCAGCAGTCAGGGGGATGGCAATCAGCCCCAGCATTTT. Encoded protein: CASSQGDGNQPQHF. Based on the CDR3 plus reference TRBV5-6 and TRBJ1-5, the full variable domain is DAGVTQSPTHLIKTRGQQVTLRCSPKSGHDTVSWYQQALGQGPQFIFQYYEEEERQRGNFPDRFSGHQFPNYSSELNVNALLLGDSALYLCASSQGDGNQPQHFGDGTRLSIL.

This clonotype was counted many times. The chain is built from TRBV6-1 and TRBJ1-5; no clear D gene. The CDR3 length is 11 residues. Germline CDR1 reads MNHNS; CDR2 reads SASEGT. V dropped 4 bases and J dropped 4 bases, with 2 bases sitting between them. The CDR3 here is CASSGNQPQHF. CDR3 nucleotides: TGTGCCAGCAGTGGAAATCAGCCCCAGCATTTT.

There are many counts of this clonotype. This chain uses TRBV6-1 with TRBJ1-5; D gene unclear. This CDR3 comprises 15 residues. The V gene lost 7 bases and the J gene lost 3 bases, with 16 bases spanning the gap. Germline assignment: CDR1 MNHNS and CDR2 SASEGT. The CDR3, as DNA: TGTGCCAGCACCGAAGGGTACAGCTACAATCAGCCCCAGCATTTT. The encoded protein is CASTEGYSYNQPQHF.

This clonotype is labeled as medium-sized. The chain is built from TRBV20-1 and TRBJ2-7, with TRBD2 identical over 9 bases. There are 14 residues in the CDR3. Trimming at V came to 0 bases and at J to 4 bases, leaving 4 bases not matched to a gene. CDR1 and CDR2 (germline): DFQATT, SNEGSKA (reference sequence). The CDR3 region is CSARDKAGGYEQYF. The CDR3 coding sequence is TGCAGTGCTAGAGATAAAGCGGGGGGATACGAGCAGTACTTC.

At least ten counts were recorded for this clonotype. The chain is built from TRBV7-9 and TRBJ2-2; 10 bases are a match to TRBD1. V dropped 5 bases and J dropped 4; count of bases not matched to a gene: 7. CDR1 and CDR2 (germline): SEHNR, FQNEAQ (reference sequence). CDR3 length: 16 amino acids. CDR3 amino acids: CASSPEWTGGTGELFF. CDR3 nucleotide sequence: TGTGCCAGCAGCCCCGAATGGACAGGGGGCACCGGGGAGCTGTTTTTT.

At least ten counts were recorded for this clonotype. The V gene is TRBV3-1, the J gene TRBJ1-2; 7 bases map to TRBD1. Germline V CDR1 and CDR2: LGHDT, YNNKEL (reference sequence). After removal of 1 base from V and 6 bases from J, the junction contained 5 bases not matched to a gene. The CDR3 covers 14 residues. The DNA of the CDR3 is TGTGCCAGCAGCCAAGGCAGGACAGGCCATGGCTACACCTTC. Its protein is CASSQGRTGHGYTF. The full variable domain, with the rest looked up from reference TRBV3-1 and TRBJ1-2, is DTAVSQTPKYLVTQMGNDKSIKCEQNLGHDTMYWYKQDSKKFLKIMFSYNNKELIINETVPNRFSPKSPDKAHLNLHINSLELGDSAVYFCASSQGRTGHGYTFGSGTRLTVV.